This record covers a single T cell receptor beta chain. In each case, RNA was isolated and then reverse transcribed into cDNA as the sequencing template. Repertoires were generated with immunoSEQ multiplex PCR, while TCRdb's copy carries only in-frame clones and drops some. The repertoire holds around 120,000 clones, with around 56% as singletons. The germline gives CDR1 MNHNS, CDR2 SASEGT. V was cut by 7 bases and J by 8 bases, with 12 bases left in between. This CDR3 spans 12 amino acids. This record belongs to a study of CD8+ T cells in alopecia areata. Looking at the study overall: Treated individuals took tofacitinib by mouth, 5 to 10 mg twice daily.

As to treatment: oral pan-JAK inhibitor, 5-10 mg twice daily. The sequencing here drew on CD4+ T cells sorted from blood, taken at week 4, from a patient treated with tofacitinib. The chain has TRBV6-1 and TRBJ2-1; D gene uncertain. The receptor was isolated from a human donor with alopecia areata. CDR3 sequence (DNA): TGTGCCAGCACCGTCGTAGGTTATGAGCAGTTCTTC. It codes for CASTVVGYEQFF.